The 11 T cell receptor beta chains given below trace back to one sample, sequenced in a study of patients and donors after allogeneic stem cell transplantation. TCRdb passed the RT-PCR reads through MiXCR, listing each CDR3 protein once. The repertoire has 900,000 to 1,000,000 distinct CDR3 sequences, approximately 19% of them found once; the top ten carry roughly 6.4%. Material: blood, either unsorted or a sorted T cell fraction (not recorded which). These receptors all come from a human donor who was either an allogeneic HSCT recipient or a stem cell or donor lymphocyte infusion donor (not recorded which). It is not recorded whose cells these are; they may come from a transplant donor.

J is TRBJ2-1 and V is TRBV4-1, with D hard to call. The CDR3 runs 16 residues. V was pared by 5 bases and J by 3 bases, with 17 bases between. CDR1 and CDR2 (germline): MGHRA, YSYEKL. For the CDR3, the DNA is TGCGCCAGCAGCGTATTGGTGGCGGCCGACTACAATGAGCAGTTCTTC. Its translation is CASSVLVAADYNEQFF.

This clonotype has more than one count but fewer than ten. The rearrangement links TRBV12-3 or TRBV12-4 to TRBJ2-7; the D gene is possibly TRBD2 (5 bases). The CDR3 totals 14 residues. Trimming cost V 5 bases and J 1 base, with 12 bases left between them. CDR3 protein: CASSPAPGSYEQYF. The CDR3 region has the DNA TGTGCCAGCAGTCCGGCGCCGGGATCCTACGAGCAGTACTTC.

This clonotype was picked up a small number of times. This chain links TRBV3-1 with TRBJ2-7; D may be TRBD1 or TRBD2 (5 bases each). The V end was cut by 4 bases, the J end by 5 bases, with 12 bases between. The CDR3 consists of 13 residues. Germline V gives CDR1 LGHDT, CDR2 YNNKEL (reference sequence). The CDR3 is CASSPVRDDEQYF. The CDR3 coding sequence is TGTGCCAGCAGCCCCGTACGGGACGACGAGCAGTACTTC.

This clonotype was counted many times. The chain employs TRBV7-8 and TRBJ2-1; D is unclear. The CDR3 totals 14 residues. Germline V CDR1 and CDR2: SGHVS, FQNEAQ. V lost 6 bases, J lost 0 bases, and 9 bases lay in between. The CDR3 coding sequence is TGTGCCAGCAGTTTTAAGAGCTCCTACAATGAGCAGTTCTTC. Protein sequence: CASSFKSSYNEQFF.

CDR3 coding DNA: TGTGCCAGCAGTTTGAAGGAGACAGGGAGCTATGGCTACACCTTC. It is translated as CASSLKETGSYGYTF. The V gene is TRBV28, the J gene TRBJ1-2; 7 nucleotides align to TRBD1. V shed 3 bases, J shed 4 bases, and the junction held 8 bases outside the gene matches. The germline CDR1 and CDR2 sequences are MDHEN and SYDVKM. The CDR3 covers 15 residues.

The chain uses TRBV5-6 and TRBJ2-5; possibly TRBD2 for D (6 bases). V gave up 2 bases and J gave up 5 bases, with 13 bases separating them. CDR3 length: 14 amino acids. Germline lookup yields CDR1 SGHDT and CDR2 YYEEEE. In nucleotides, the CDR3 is TGTGCCAGCAGCTTTGCAGGGAGGCGGGAGACCCAGTACTTC. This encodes CASSFAGRRETQYF.

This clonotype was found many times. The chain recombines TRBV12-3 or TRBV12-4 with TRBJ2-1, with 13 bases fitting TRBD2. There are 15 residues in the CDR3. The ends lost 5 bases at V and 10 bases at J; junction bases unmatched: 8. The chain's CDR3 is CASSHGGLAGVEQFF. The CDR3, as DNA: TGTGCCAGCAGTCACGGCGGACTAGCGGGGGTCGAGCAGTTCTTC.

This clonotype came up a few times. CDR3 in amino acids: CSARGVPGTVKETQYF. The CDR3 DNA reads as TGCAGTGCTAGGGGGGTTCCGGGGACCGTAAAAGAGACCCAGTACTTC. This sequence joins TRBV20-1 and TRBJ2-5; D assignment may be TRBD1 or TRBD2 (5 bases each). The CDR3 is 16 amino acids. The germline gives CDR1 DFQATT, CDR2 SNEGSKA (reference sequence). The ends were cut back, 3 bases at V and 3 bases at J, with 20 bases in the middle.

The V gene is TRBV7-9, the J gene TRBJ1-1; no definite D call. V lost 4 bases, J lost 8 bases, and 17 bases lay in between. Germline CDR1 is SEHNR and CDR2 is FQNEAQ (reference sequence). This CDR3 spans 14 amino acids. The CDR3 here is CASSYNRAGLEAFF. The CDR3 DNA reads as TGTGCCAGCAGCTACAACCGGGCAGGACTCGAAGCTTTCTTT. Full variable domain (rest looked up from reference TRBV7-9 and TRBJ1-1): DTGVSQNPRHKITKRGQNVTFRCDPISEHNRLYWYRQTLGQGPEFLTYFQNEAQLEKSRLLSDRFSAERPKGSFSTLEIQRTEQGDSAMYLCASSYNRAGLEAFFGQGTRLTVV.

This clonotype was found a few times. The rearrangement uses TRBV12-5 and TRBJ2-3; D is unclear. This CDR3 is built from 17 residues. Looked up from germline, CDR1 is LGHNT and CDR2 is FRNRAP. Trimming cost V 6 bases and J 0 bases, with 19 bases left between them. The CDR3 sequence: CASGIGPYQSSTDTQYF. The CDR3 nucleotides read TGTGCTAGTGGCATCGGACCATACCAATCTAGCACAGATACGCAGTATTTT.

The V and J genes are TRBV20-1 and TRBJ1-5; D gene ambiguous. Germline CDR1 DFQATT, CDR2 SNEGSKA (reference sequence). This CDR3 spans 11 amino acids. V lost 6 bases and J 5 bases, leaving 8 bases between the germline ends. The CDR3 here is CSATRDQPQHF. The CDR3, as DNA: TGCAGTGCCACTAGGGATCAGCCCCAGCATTTT.